The source of this T cell receptor beta chain is a study of radiotherapy plus CTLA-4 blockade in lung cancer. In the study overall: Overall, around 20% of patients showed an objective response, while about 30% attained disease control. Study observations and caveats: Clones derived from tumor TCRs expanded in blood after radiotherapy plus ipilimumab. In blood, early T cell clone dynamics reportedly predicted response best, together with interferon-beta.

Note on this clone: The target antigen is unknown.

The V gene end was trimmed by 4 bases and the J gene end by 4 bases; junction bases not matched to a gene: 2. The CDR3 sequence is 15 residues long. Germline V gives CDR1 MGHRA, CDR2 YSYEKL. Sequenced by immunoSEQ multiplex PCR; TCRdb stores in-frame clones only, minus some. The sample carries roughly 93,000 clones, roughly four fifths recorded once. Lung cancer patients with chemo-refractory metastatic non-small-cell disease were given focal radiation plus CTLA-4 blockade with ipilimumab. The chain couples TRBV4-1 to TRBJ2-7; the match to TRBD2 covers 15 bases. The receptor comes from a human donor with non-small cell lung cancer who had a partial response to radiotherapy plus ipilimumab. The specimen comprised peripheral blood, sampled from a patient treated with radiotherapy plus ipilimumab. The DNA of the CDR3 is TGCGCCAGCAGCCTGGGGACTAGCGGGAGGTACGAGCAGTACTTC. Its translation is CASSLGTSGRYEQYF.